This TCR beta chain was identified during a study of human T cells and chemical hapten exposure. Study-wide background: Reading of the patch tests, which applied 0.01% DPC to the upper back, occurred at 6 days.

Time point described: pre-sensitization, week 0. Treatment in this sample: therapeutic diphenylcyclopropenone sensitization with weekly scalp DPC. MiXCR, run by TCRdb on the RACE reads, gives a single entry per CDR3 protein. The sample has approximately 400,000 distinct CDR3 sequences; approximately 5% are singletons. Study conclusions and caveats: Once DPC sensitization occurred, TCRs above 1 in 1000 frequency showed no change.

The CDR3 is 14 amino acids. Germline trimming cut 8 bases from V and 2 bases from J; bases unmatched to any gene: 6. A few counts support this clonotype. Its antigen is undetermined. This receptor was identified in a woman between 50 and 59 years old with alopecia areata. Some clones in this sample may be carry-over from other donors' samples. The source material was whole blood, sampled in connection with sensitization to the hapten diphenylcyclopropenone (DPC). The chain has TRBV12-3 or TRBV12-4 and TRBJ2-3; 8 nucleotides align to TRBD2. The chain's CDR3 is CASLIAGNTDTQYF. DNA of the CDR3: TGTGCCAGCCTCATAGCGGGGAACACAGATACGCAGTATTTT.